The 2 T cell receptor beta chains reported below all come from one sample, sequenced in a study of blood T cells in healthy people across ages. With a J-beta primer mix and a sample-barcoded 5' primer, a second PCR ran roughly 7 to 11 cycles. TCRdb reanalysed the 5' RACE reads using MiXCR and keeps one entry per CDR3 protein. Here the sample spans around 1.7 million distinct CDR3 sequences, 25% to 30% being singletons. Sequenced: blood. Receptors originate from a woman in her thirties in good health.

The V and J genes are TRBV29-1 and TRBJ2-5; the D gene is possibly TRBD2 (5 bases). The J call may not be correct, given that the DNA end is closer to TRBJ2-1. Germline V gene data show CDR1 as SQVTM and CDR2 as ANQGSEA. The length of the CDR3 is 13 residues. In nucleotides, the CDR3 is TGCAGCATCTCCCAGGAGGATGGAGAGACCCAGTTCTTC. Amino acid sequence: CSISQEDGETQFF.

In this sample, this clonotype turned up a few times. The V call is TRBV5-1, the J call TRBJ2-5, with 8 bases that match TRBD2. After removal of 4 bases from V and 4 bases from J, the junction contained 18 bases not matched to a gene. The CDR3 spans 18 residues. The germline V gene encodes CDR1 SGHRS and CDR2 YFSETQ. The CDR3 loop reads CASSRIYGSGNGRETQYF. The CDR3, as DNA: TGCGCCAGCAGCCGGATCTACGGTAGCGGGAACGGGCGAGAGACCCAGTACTTC.